The 25 T cell receptor beta chains presented below share a single source sample, sequenced in a study of cytomegalovirus exposure and HLA in healthy donors (TCRdb year 2017). Libraries were constructed by the immunoSEQ multiplex PCR assay. For the multiplex PCR, a mixture combining 60 forward primers for TCR Vbeta segments and 13 reverse primers for TCR Jbeta segments was used. Imported from immuneACCESS, the table was reduced by TCRdb to in-frame sequences with V and J called. These copies leave out some clones; in studies compared against another copy, an unresolved V gene accounts for under half, and the cause of the remainder is not known. The sample table records about 110,000 clones; more than 65% of these occur just once. Jointly, the top ten make up roughly 0.79% of the sample. Specimen: PBMCs. The receptors were sampled from a boy aged 5-17 years in good health and CMV-seronegative.

About this clone itself: A junction boundary mismatches the germline segment, possibly from a read error. The chain is built from TRBV2 and TRBJ1-3; D is unresolved. Germline loops: CDR1 SNHLY, CDR2 FYNNEI. CDR3 length: 12 residues. CDR3 sequence (DNA): TGTGCCAGCAGTGAAAACAGAAACGCCATATATTTT. As protein: CASSENRNAIYF.

In its sample, this clone was seen a few times. This chain's CDR3 is CASSFNGGRDYPYEQYF. The CDR3 nucleotides read TGTGCCAGCAGTTTTAATGGCGGACGGGACTACCCCTACGAGCAGTACTTC. The chain links TRBV27 to TRBJ2-7, with 7 bases lining up with TRBD2. Germline values: CDR1 MNHEY, CDR2 SMNVEV (reference sequence). The CDR3 is 17 residues long. The V gene end was trimmed by 3 bases and the J gene end by 2 bases; junction bases not matched to a gene: 13.

The gene calls are TRBV4-3 and TRBJ1-2; D uncertain. This CDR3 is 15 amino acids long. Per the germline V gene, CDR1 is LGHNA and CDR2 is YSLEER. Trimming removed 0 bases at V and 4 bases at J, with 12 bases between. The CDR3 loop reads CASSQDPKALYGYTF. The CDR3 coding sequence is TGCGCCAGCAGCCAAGATCCTAAAGCCCTCTATGGCTACACCTTC.

The chain links TRBV28 to TRBJ1-5; 9 bases line up with TRBD1. The CDR3 is 17 residues long. Germline CDR1 MDHEN, CDR2 SYDVKM. V was clipped by 3 bases and J by 6 bases; unmatched bases: 12. CDR3 in amino acids: CASSFSWGQGLGQPQHF. CDR3 nucleotides: TGTGCCAGCAGTTTTTCGTGGGGACAGGGACTAGGTCAGCCCCAGCATTTT.

The chain employs TRBV5-4 and TRBJ1-3, with D tentatively TRBD1 (6 bases). V lost 4 bases and J lost 2, with 13 bases in between. Germline CDR1 and CDR2: SGHNT and YYREEE (reference sequence). This CDR3 has 15 residues. CDR3 nucleotides: TGTGCCAGCAGCGCGCCAGGGGACCCTGGAAACACCATATATTTT. This codes for CASSAPGDPGNTIYF. The variable domain in full, completed from reference TRBV5-4 and TRBJ1-3, reads ETGVTQSPTHLIKTRGQQVTLRCSSQSGHNTVSWYQQALGQGPQFIFQYYREEENGRGNFPPRFSGLQFPNYSSELNVNALELDDSALYLCASSAPGDPGNTIYFGEGSWLTVV.

V and J are TRBV7-2 and TRBJ1-4; D not certain. V lost 10 bases and J 0 bases, leaving 9 bases between the germline ends. Germline CDR1 SGHTA, CDR2 FQGNSA. This CDR3 spans 13 amino acids. CDR3 protein: CAITVATNEKLFF. The CDR3 DNA reads TGTGCCATCACTGTTGCAACTAATGAAAAACTGTTTTTT.

The chain uses TRBV9 and TRBJ1-3; D gene uncertain. The CDR3 spans 14 residues. From germline, CDR1 is SGDLS and CDR2 YYNGEE. V dropped 1 base and J dropped 7 bases, with 12 bases sitting between them. The CDR3 DNA sequence: TGTGCCAGCAGCGTAAATTACCCGGGGAACACCATATATTTT. This codes for CASSVNYPGNTIYF.

This clone was counted a single time. V gene TRBV2 combines with J gene TRBJ2-5; 8 nucleotides align to TRBD1. The CDR3 spans 14 residues. Per germline, CDR1 SNHLY and CDR2 FYNNEI. Trimming cost V 11 bases and J 2 bases; bases outside gene matches: 10. The CDR3 loop is CAGNGQGAQETQYF. CDR3 coding DNA: TGTGCCGGCAACGGGCAGGGGGCACAAGAGACCCAGTACTTC.

This clone was observed a handful of times. The J gene is TRBJ1-2, the V gene TRBV7-9, with TRBD1 matching over 7 bases. The junction had 1 base not matched to a gene; V was cut back by 0 bases and J by 3 bases. Germline lookup yields CDR1 SEHNR and CDR2 FQNEAQ (reference sequence). The CDR3 totals 14 residues. The CDR3, as DNA: TGTGCCAGCAGCTTAGCGGGGACAGACTATGGCTACACCTTC. This sequence encodes CASSLAGTDYGYTF.

This chain connects TRBV7-3 to TRBJ2-6; D is perhaps TRBD1 (6 bases). The V and J ends lost 2 bases and 2 bases respectively, with 16 bases between them. The CDR3 runs 18 residues. Germline V gene lookup returns CDR1 SGHTA and CDR2 FQGTGA. The CDR3 spells CASSLGRGRGPGANVLTF. CDR3 DNA: TGTGCCAGCAGCTTAGGACGTGGCAGGGGACCTGGGGCCAACGTCCTGACTTTC.

This chain uses TRBV9 with TRBJ2-1; 8 bases align to TRBD1. With 0 bases clipped from V and 6 bases from J, the junction kept 2 bases outside the gene matches. This CDR3 is built from 14 residues. Looked up from germline, CDR1 is SGDLS and CDR2 is YYNGEE. The CDR3, as DNA: TGTGCCAGCAGCGTAGATGGACAGGGCAATGAGCAGTTCTTC. It is translated as CASSVDGQGNEQFF.

The chain carries TRBV13 and TRBJ2-3, with TRBD1 as a possible D gene (6 bases). Trimming pared 2 bases from V and 2 bases from J, leaving 8 bases between. The CDR3 is 14 residues long. The germline V gene encodes CDR1 PRHDT and CDR2 FYEKMQ (reference sequence). CDR3 nucleotide sequence: TGTGCCAGCAGCTTAAGGACAGCCACAGATACGCAGTATTTT. Translated: CASSLRTATDTQYF.

The gene calls are TRBV28 and TRBJ2-7; 14 bases map to TRBD2. The CDR3 contains 14 residues. CDR1 and CDR2 (germline): MDHEN, SYDVKM. J lost 5 bases, V lost 5 bases, and 2 bases had no gene match. The CDR3 nucleotides read TGTGCCAGCAGTCCGGGACTAGCGGGAGACGAGCAGTACTTC. It translates to CASSPGLAGDEQYF.

The chain joins TRBV21-1 to TRBJ2-3; the DNA was not used to check the table's D call, TRBD1. TRBV21-1 is tagged as a pseudogene. The CDR3 consists of 17 residues. CDR3 sequence: CASSLGPPGESTDTQYF. In nucleotides, the CDR3 is TGTGCCAGCAGCCTTGGGCCCCCAGGGGAAAGCACAGATACGCAGTATTTT.

The J gene is TRBJ2-7, the V gene TRBV25-1; TRBD1 might be the D (5 bases). CDR3 length: 17 amino acids. The germline CDR1 and CDR2 sequences are MGHDK and SYGVNS. With 3 bases removed from V and 5 bases from J, the gap between germline ends came to 23 bases. The CDR3 sequence is CASSDYPQGRVRNEQYF. CDR3 nucleotide sequence: TGTGCCAGCAGTGACTACCCGCAGGGCAGGGTAAGGAACGAGCAGTACTTC.

The J gene is TRBJ2-1, the V gene TRBV7-6; TRBD1 aligns across 8 bases. CDR3 length: 11 amino acids. CDR1 is SGHVS, CDR2 FNYEAQ, per germline. After removal of 6 bases from V and 15 bases from J, the junction contained 7 bases not matched to a gene. This chain's CDR3 is CASSHGQGRFF. The DNA for the CDR3 is TGTGCCAGCAGTCACGGACAGGGTCGGTTCTTC. The variable domain in full, completed from reference TRBV7-6 and TRBJ2-1, reads GAGVSQSPRYKVTKRGQDVALRCDPISGHVSLYWYRQALGQGPEFLTYFNYEAQQDKSGLPNDRFSAERPEGSISTLTIQRTEQRDSAMYRCASSHGQGRFFGPGTRLTVL.

This chain links TRBV2 with TRBJ1-5, with a weak D call TRBD1 (6 bases). Germline V gene sequence: CDR1 SNHLY, CDR2 FYNNEI. Trimming shortened V by 6 bases and J by 0 bases, and 12 bases separated the two germline ends. CDR3 length: 15 amino acids. This CDR3 is CASRDDRFSNQPQHF. DNA of the CDR3: TGTGCCAGCAGAGACGACAGGTTTAGCAATCAGCCCCAGCATTTT. Full variable domain (rest looked up from reference TRBV2 and TRBJ1-5): EPEVTQTPSHQVTQMGQEVILRCVPISNHLYFYWYRQILGQKVEFLVSFYNNEISEKSEIFDDQFSVERPDGSNFTLKIRSTKLEDSAMYFCASRDDRFSNQPQHFGDGTRLSIL.

The count of this clone is one. This rearrangement joins TRBV5-1 to TRBJ2-2; 12 positions match TRBD1. Germline CDR1 is SGHRS and CDR2 is YFSETQ. V shed 5 bases, J shed 6 bases, and the junction held 8 bases outside the gene matches. CDR3 length: 16 amino acids. CDR3 sequence reads: CASRGPGQGAAGELFF. Written as DNA, the CDR3 is TGCGCCAGCAGAGGCCCGGGACAGGGGGCCGCCGGGGAGCTGTTTTTT.

This clone was seen a few times. V gene TRBV6-5 combines with J gene TRBJ2-3; 7 bases are shared with TRBD2. V lost 4 bases and J lost 4; bases outside the gene matches: 8. The germline V gene has CDR1 MNHEY and CDR2 SVGAGI. The CDR3 loop spans 15 amino acids. The CDR3 nucleotides are TGTGCCAGCAGTTCGCCCGGGAGGAACCCAGATACGCAGTATTTT. It specifies CASSSPGRNPDTQYF.

This chain joins TRBV29-1 and TRBJ2-5, with a weak D call TRBD2 (5 bases). The germline V gene has CDR1 SQVTM and CDR2 ANQGSEA. The V gene lost 4 bases and the J gene lost 5 bases, with 14 bases spanning the gap. The CDR3 runs to 13 residues. This CDR3 is CSVARDPGETQYF. DNA of the CDR3: TGCAGCGTTGCGAGGGATCCGGGGGAGACCCAGTACTTC.

The chain is built from TRBV10-3 and TRBJ1-2, with TRBD1 as a possible D gene (5 bases). The germline V gene has CDR1 ENHRY and CDR2 SYGVKD. The CDR3 runs to 14 residues. V was trimmed by 2 bases and J by 4 bases, leaving 11 bases between them. The CDR3 reads CAISEAWTPYGYTF. Here the CDR3 DNA reads TGTGCCATCAGTGAGGCGTGGACACCCTATGGCTACACCTTC.

The genes are TRBV5-1 and TRBJ2-6; TRBD1 is a possible D gene (6 bases). This CDR3 is 18 amino acids long. V lost 1 base, J lost 4 bases, and 18 bases lay in between. The germline V gene encodes CDR1 SGHRS and CDR2 YFSETQ. CDR3 residues: CASSLYPGTWTGANVLTF. The CDR3 DNA reads as TGCGCCAGCAGCTTGTACCCCGGGACATGGACCGGGGCCAACGTCCTGACTTTC.

V is TRBV12-5 and J is TRBJ2-1; D is ambiguous. Germline values: CDR1 LGHNT, CDR2 FRNRAP. V gave up 6 bases and J gave up 13 bases, with 19 bases separating them. The CDR3 is made up of 13 amino acids. The CDR3 DNA reads TGTGCTAGTGGCTCCGGGTCGGGTTTATTTCAGTTCTTC. Protein sequence: CASGSGSGLFQFF.

For this clone: At one boundary the junction diverges from the germline segment, which might be a read error. The same CDR3 is also encoded by other DNA sequences in this sample. V and J are TRBV30 and TRBJ1-5; weak D call: TRBD1 (5 bases). The CDR3 totals 16 residues. The germline V gene has CDR1 GTSNPN and CDR2 SVGIG (reference sequence). The CDR3 loop reads CAWSVRTGLGNQPQHF. DNA of the CDR3: TGCGCCTGGAGTGTACGTACGGGACTAGGCAATCAGCCCCAGCATTTT.

This clone was detected only once. The chain joins TRBV5-6 to TRBJ1-1; the D gene is possibly TRBD1 (6 bases). Germline CDR1 SGHDT, CDR2 YYEEEE. Between the trimmed V and J ends, which lost 4 bases and 1 base, there was a span of 14 bases. The CDR3 contains 15 residues. CDR3 DNA sequence: TGTGCCAGCAGCGCCCAGGGGTGGCGGAACACTGAAGCTTTCTTT. Its translation is CASSAQGWRNTEAFF.